These 6 T cell receptor beta chains were sequenced from one sample in a study of T-cell memory formation after mild COVID-19. TCRdb re-called the 5' RACE reads through MiXCR, storing one row per CDR3 protein. Of approximately 350,000 distinct CDR3 sequences listed, around 14% are singletons. The sequencing input was PBMCs or a T cell subset sorted from them (not recorded which). The source is a man in his late teens or twenties who had mild COVID-19 (a few samples of this study predate the infection). Cell type and time point are not known.

In this sample, this clonotype turned up a few times. The chain uses TRBV11-2 and TRBJ2-7; 8 nucleotides align to TRBD1. V lost 8 bases and J lost 7; bases outside the gene matches: 10. This CDR3 comprises 13 residues. Germline V gene data show CDR1 as SGHAT and CDR2 as FQNNGV. The CDR3 here is CASSSGGHWEQYF. In DNA form, the CDR3 reads TGTGCCAGCTCTTCAGGGGGCCATTGGGAGCAGTACTTC.

The sample holds a few counts of this clonotype. The chain joins TRBV27 to TRBJ2-7; 11 bases are shared with TRBD1. V lost 4 bases to trimming and J lost 8 bases; unmatched junction nucleotides: 10. This CDR3 is 15 amino acids long. Germline loops: CDR1 MNHEY, CDR2 SMNVEV (reference sequence). The CDR3 nucleotides are TGTGCCAGCAGTTCGACCGGGACAGGGGGAGGAAAGCAGTACGTC. Its translation: CASSSTGTGGGKQYV.

This rearrangement joins TRBV7-9 to TRBJ2-7; 7 positions agree with TRBD1. Looked up from germline, CDR1 is SEHNR and CDR2 is FQNEAQ (reference sequence). V shed 4 bases, J shed 2 bases, and the junction held 5 bases outside the gene matches. The CDR3 extends over 14 amino acids. The DNA for the CDR3 is TGTGCCAGCAGCTCCGCCGGGACAGCCTACGAGCAGTACGTC. As protein: CASSSAGTAYEQYV.

The J gene is TRBJ1-2, the V gene TRBV5-5, with D unclear. This CDR3 region has 16 residues. V lost 0 bases, J lost 4 bases, and 16 bases lay in between. Per the germline V gene, CDR1 is SGHKS and CDR2 is YYEKEE (reference sequence). CDR3 nucleotide sequence: TGTGCCAGCAGCTTGGGGAGGGAGTATCCCTTCTATGGCTACACCTTC. Encoded protein: CASSLGREYPFYGYTF.

V and J are TRBV20-1 and TRBJ2-5; D remains unclear. V lost 6 bases and J 5 bases, leaving 7 bases between the germline ends. The CDR3 is made up of 10 amino acids. Germline CDR1 and CDR2: DFQATT and SNEGSKA (reference sequence). CDR3 loop: CSARRETQYF. The CDR3 DNA is TGCAGTGCCCGTCGGGAGACCCAGTACTTC.

V gene TRBV4-1 combines with J gene TRBJ1-2; D uncertain. CDR3 size: 14 residues. Trimming stripped 4 bases from V and 2 bases from J, with 11 bases between. Germline CDR1 reads MGHRA; CDR2 reads YSYEKL. The CDR3 spells CASSPQEGNYGYTF. In DNA form, the CDR3 reads TGCGCCAGCAGCCCCCAAGAAGGGAACTATGGCTACACCTTC.